A single sample is the source of the 8 T cell receptor beta chains below, sequenced in a study of blood T cell repertoires in COVID-19. Libraries were prepared by immunoSEQ multiplex PCR; TCRdb keeps only in-frame clonotypes and omits some of them. This table has about 230,000 clones, less than 90% appearing once. Sequenced input: PBMCs or T cells enriched from blood (not recorded which). Every receptor here comes from a woman between 45 and 65 years old in a cohort exposed to, infected with or recovered from COVID-19 (not recorded which).

V gene TRBV20-1 combines with J gene TRBJ1-2; 7 bases line up with TRBD1. This CDR3 comprises 14 residues. The germline V gene has CDR1 DFQATT and CDR2 SNEGSKA (reference sequence). The V and J ends lost 3 bases and 4 bases, in that order; junction bases with no gene match: 8. CDR3 sequence: CSASNRGFTYGYTF. CDR3 nucleotide sequence: TGCAGTGCTAGTAACAGGGGATTCACCTATGGCTACACCTTC.

CDR3 coding DNA: TGCGCCAGCAGTGATAATGGTCTGCAGGGGTTGTATACCCTCCACTTT. Amino acid sequence: CASSDNGLQGLYTLHF. The chain carries TRBV10-2 and TRBJ1-6; D is possibly TRBD1 (6 bases). Germline V gene sequence: CDR1 WSHSY, CDR2 SAAADI. The CDR3 runs to 16 residues. V lost 3 bases and J 14 bases, leaving 23 bases between the germline ends.

This clone came up once. This chain joins TRBV29-1 and TRBJ1-5, with TRBD1 matching over 9 bases. The V and J ends lost 2 bases and 1 base, in that order; junction bases with no gene match: 3. CDR1 is SQVTM, CDR2 ANQGSEA, per germline. The CDR3 has 15 residues. The CDR3 coding sequence is TGCAGCGTTGAATGGACAGGGGTAAGCAATCAGCCCCAGCATTTT. Protein sequence: CSVEWTGVSNQPQHF. The variable domain in full, completed from reference TRBV29-1 and TRBJ1-5, reads SAVISQKPSRDICQRGTSLTIQCQVDSQVTMMFWYRQQPGQSLTLIATANQGSEATYESGFVIDKFPISRPNLTFSTLTVSNMSPEDSSIYLCSVEWTGVSNQPQHFGDGTRLSIL.

The chain joins TRBV30 to TRBJ1-1; D unresolved. Trimming removed 3 bases at V and 6 bases at J, with 14 bases between. Germline CDR1 reads GTSNPN; CDR2 reads SVGIG (reference sequence). The CDR3 is 13 amino acids. The chain's CDR3 is CAWSAHPNSEAFF. In nucleotides, the CDR3 is TGTGCCTGGAGCGCTCATCCTAACTCTGAAGCTTTCTTT. The entire variable domain, with the rest obtained from reference TRBV30 and TRBJ1-1, is as follows: SQTIHQWPATLVQPVGSPLSLECTVEGTSNPNLYWYRQAAGRGLQLLFYSVGIGQISSEVPQNLSASRPQDRQFILSSKKLLLSDSGFYLCAWSAHPNSEAFFGQGTRLTVV.

This sequence joins TRBV4-3 and TRBJ1-1; tentatively, D is TRBD1 (6 bases). The CDR3 is made up of 15 amino acids. Trimming cost V 5 bases and J 3 bases, with 16 bases left between them. Germline lookup yields CDR1 LGHNA and CDR2 YSLEER. CDR3 coding DNA: TGCGCCAGCAGCGCCCAACAGGGAATGGACACTGAAGCTTTCTTT. Translated, it gives CASSAQQGMDTEAFF.

The rearrangement uses TRBV29-1 and TRBJ1-1, with TRBD1 matching 7 bases. Germline V gene lookup returns CDR1 SQVTM and CDR2 ANQGSEA. This CDR3 contains 13 residues. V was clipped by 3 bases and J by 11 bases; unmatched bases: 12. The chain's CDR3 is CSVDRGQGRVAFF. As DNA, the CDR3 is TGCAGCGTTGATAGGGGGCAGGGAAGGGTGGCTTTCTTT.

The chain employs TRBV5-5 and TRBJ2-5, with a tentative D call TRBD2 (6 bases). CDR3 length: 14 amino acids. CDR1 is SGHKS, CDR2 YYEKEE, per germline (reference sequence). Trimming took off 4 bases at V and 3 bases at J, with 13 bases between the two ends. CDR3 bases: TGTGCCAGCAGCCCTGGGACTTTGAAAGAGACCCAGTACTTC. Its translation is CASSPGTLKETQYF.

This chain links TRBV27 with TRBJ2-1, with 8 bases matching TRBD2. CDR1 and CDR2 (germline): MNHEY, SMNVEV (reference sequence). The CDR3 loop spans 19 amino acids. The V gene end was trimmed by 1 base and the J gene end by 4 bases; junction bases not matched to a gene: 15. CDR3 bases: TGTGCCAGCAGTTTATTTGTGAACGGGGGGGCTATGTTATACAATGAGCAGTTCTTC. Encoded protein: CASSLFVNGGAMLYNEQFF.